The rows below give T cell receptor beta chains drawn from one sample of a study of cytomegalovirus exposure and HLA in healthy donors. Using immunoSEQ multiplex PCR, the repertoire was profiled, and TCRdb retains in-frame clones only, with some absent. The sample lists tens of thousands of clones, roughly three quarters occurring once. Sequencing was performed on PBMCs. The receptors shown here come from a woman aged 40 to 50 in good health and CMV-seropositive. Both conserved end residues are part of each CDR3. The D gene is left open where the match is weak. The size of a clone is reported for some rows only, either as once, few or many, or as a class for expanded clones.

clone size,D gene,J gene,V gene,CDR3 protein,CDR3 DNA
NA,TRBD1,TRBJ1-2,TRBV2,CASSLGGGQAIGGYTF,TGTGCCAGCAGTTTGGGGGGGGGACAGGCTATAGGCGGCTACACCTTC
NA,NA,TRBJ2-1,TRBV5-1,CASSYRVGTSNEQFF,TGCGCCAGCAGCTACCGGGTCGGGACTTCGAATGAGCAGTTCTTC
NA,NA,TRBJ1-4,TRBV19,CASSTLQGQGEKLFF,TGTGCCAGTAGTACCCTACAGGGTCAAGGTGAAAAACTGTTTTTT
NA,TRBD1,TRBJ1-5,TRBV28,CASILTGDRVNQPQHF,TGTGCCAGCATTCTAACAGGGGACAGGGTGAATCAGCCCCAGCATTTT
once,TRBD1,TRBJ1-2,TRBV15,CATSSPPGQGFGYGYTF,TGTGCCACCAGCAGCCCCCCGGGACAGGGGTTCGGCTATGGCTACACCTTC
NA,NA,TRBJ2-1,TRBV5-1,CASSLARGIASSYNEQFF,TGCGCCAGCAGCTTGGCTAGAGGCATTGCCAGCTCCTACAATGAGCAGTTCTTC
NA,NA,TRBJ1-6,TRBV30,CAWTPDSAANSPLHF,TGTGCCTGGACCCCCGACAGTGCCGCTAATTCACCCCTCCACTTT
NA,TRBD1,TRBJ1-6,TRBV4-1,CASSQGHPPRQTGGHANSPLHF,TGCGCCAGCAGCCAAGGACACCCCCCCCGTCAAACAGGGGGCCACGCGAATTCACCCCTCCACTTT
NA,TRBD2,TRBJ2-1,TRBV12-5,CASGPGPGRGAYNEQFF,TGTGCTAGTGGTCCCGGCCCAGGGCGGGGGGCTTACAATGAGCAGTTCTTC
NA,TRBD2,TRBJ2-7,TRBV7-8,CASSRKSGLASYEQYF,TGTGCCAGCAGCCGAAAAAGCGGACTAGCGAGCTACGAGCAGTACTTC
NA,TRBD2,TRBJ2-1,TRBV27,CASSKNAPGLAGHEQFF,TGTGCCAGCAGCAAAAACGCCCCGGGACTAGCGGGACATGAGCAGTTCTTC
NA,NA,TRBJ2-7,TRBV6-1,CASSDVVVAVSYEQYF,TGTGCCAGCAGTGATGTGGTAGTCGCGGTGTCCTACGAGCAGTACTTC
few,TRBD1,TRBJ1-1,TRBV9,CASSVGQGTWDTEAFF,TGTGCCAGCAGCGTCGGACAGGGAACGTGGGACACTGAAGCTTTCTTT
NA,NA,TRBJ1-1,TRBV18,CASFNRREGVTEAFF,TGTGCCAGCTTTAACCGCAGGGAGGGTGTCACTGAAGCTTTCTTT
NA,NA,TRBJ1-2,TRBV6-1,CASSEAAGTGSGYTF,TGTGCCAGCAGTGAAGCGGCAGGTACGGGGTCTGGCTACACCTTC
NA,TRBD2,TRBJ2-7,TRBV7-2,CASSFGGSYEQYF,TGTGCCAGCAGCTTCGGGGGGTCCTACGAGCAGTACTTC
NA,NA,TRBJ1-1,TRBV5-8,CASKRALNSGTEAFF,TGTGCCAGCAAGCGTGCCTTGAATTCGGGCACTGAAGCTTTCTTT
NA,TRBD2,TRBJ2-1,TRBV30,CAWSSGGAKFYNEQFF,TGTGCCTGGAGTAGCGGGGGGGCTAAATTCTACAATGAGCAGTTCTTC
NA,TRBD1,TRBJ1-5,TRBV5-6,CASSLWRGRAGNQPQHF,TGTGCCAGCAGCTTGTGGAGGGGGCGGGCGGGCAATCAGCCCCAGCATTTT
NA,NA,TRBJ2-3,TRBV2,CASSVGTGGTDTQYF,TGTGCCAGCAGTGTAGGGACTGGAGGCACAGATACGCAGTATTTT
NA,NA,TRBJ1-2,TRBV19,CATSRTGKGYTF,TGTGCCACCTCCAGGACTGGGAAAGGCTACACCTTC
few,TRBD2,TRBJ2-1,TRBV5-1,CASQRGGGYNEQFF,TGCGCCAGTCAGCGCGGGGGAGGCTACAATGAGCAGTTCTTC
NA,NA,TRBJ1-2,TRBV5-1,CASSPGLNYGYTF,TGCGCCAGCAGCCCCGGACTTAACTATGGCTACACCTTC
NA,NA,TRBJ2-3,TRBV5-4,CASSSATRNADTQYF,TGTGCCAGCAGCTCCGCCACTAGAAATGCAGATACGCAGTATTTT
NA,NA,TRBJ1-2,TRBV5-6,CASSLSMGSTDNYGYTF,TGTGCCAGCAGCTTGAGTATGGGCTCGACAGACAACTATGGCTACACCTTC
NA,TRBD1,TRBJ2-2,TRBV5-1,CASGDRADTGELFF,TGCGCCAGCGGGGACAGGGCGGACACCGGGGAGCTGTTTTTT
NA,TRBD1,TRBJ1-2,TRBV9,CASSVGQAVGYGYTF,TGTGCCAGCAGCGTTGGACAGGCGGTTGGCTATGGCTACACCTTC
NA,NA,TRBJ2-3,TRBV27,CASSSPQGSTDTQYF,TGTGCCAGCAGTTCGCCACAGGGTAGCACAGATACGCAGTATTTT
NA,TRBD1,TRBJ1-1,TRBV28,CASSFQGVYTEAFF,TGTGCCAGCAGTTTTCAGGGGGTCTACACTGAAGCTTTCTTT
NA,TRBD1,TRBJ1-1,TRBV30,CAWTNRGLNTEAFF,TGTGCCTGGACTAACAGGGGCCTGAACACTGAAGCTTTCTTT
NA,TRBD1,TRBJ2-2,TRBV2,CASREQGARTGELFF,TGTGCCAGCAGGGAACAGGGGGCGCGCACCGGGGAGCTGTTTTTT
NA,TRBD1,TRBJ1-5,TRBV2,CASRGAGGDGNQPQHF,TGTGCCAGCCGTGGGGCAGGGGGCGATGGCAATCAGCCCCAGCATTTT
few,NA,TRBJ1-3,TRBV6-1,CASSVAGEAGNTIYF,TGTGCCAGCAGTGTGGCCGGGGAAGCGGGAAACACCATATATTTT
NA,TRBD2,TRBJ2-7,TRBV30,CAWSVGGWEQYF,TGTGCCTGGAGTGTGGGGGGGTGGGAGCAGTACTTC
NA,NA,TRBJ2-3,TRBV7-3,CASSLDYTDTQYF,TGTGCCAGCAGCTTGGACTACACAGATACGCAGTATTTT
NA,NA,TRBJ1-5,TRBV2,CASTTRQRGGNQPQHF,TGTGCCAGCACGACTCGGCAACGCGGGGGCAATCAGCCCCAGCATTTT
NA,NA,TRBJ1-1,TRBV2,CASSAASDIRIDMNTEAFF,TGTGCCAGCAGTGCAGCATCGGACATAAGGATTGATATGAACACTGAAGCTTTCTTT
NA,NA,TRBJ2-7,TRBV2,CASSGRSEQYF,TGTGCCAGCAGTGGGCGGTCCGAGCAGTACTTC
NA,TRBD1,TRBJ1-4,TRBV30,CAWRNPQGLKGKLFF,TGTGCCTGGAGAAACCCACAGGGGCTAAAAGGAAAACTGTTTTTT
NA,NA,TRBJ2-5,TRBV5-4,CASSPPELRETQYF,TGTGCCAGCAGCCCCCCGGAGTTGAGAGAGACCCAGTACTTC
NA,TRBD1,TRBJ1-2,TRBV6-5,CASMRTGVYGYTF,TGTGCCAGCATGCGGACAGGGGTTTATGGCTACACCTTC
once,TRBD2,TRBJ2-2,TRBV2,CASREGRDGELFF,TGTGCCAGCAGAGAAGGGAGGGACGGGGAGCTGTTTTTT
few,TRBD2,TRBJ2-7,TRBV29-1,CSAPLSSGSHEQYF,TGCAGCGCCCCTTTGTCCAGCGGGAGTCACGAGCAGTACTTC
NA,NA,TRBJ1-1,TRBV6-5,CASSYSENTEAFF,TGTGCCAGCAGTTATTCAGAGAACACTGAAGCTTTCTTT
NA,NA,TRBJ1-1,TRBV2,CASSPVSGGVDTEAFF,TGTGCCAGCAGTCCCGTCTCTGGGGGGGTCGACACTGAAGCTTTCTTT
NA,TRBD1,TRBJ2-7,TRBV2,CASTGAYEQYF,TGTGCCAGTACAGGGGCCTACGAGCAGTACTTC
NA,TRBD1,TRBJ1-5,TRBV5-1,CASSLDGQGSNQPQHF,TGCGCCAGCAGCTTGGACGGACAGGGGAGCAATCAGCCCCAGCATTTT
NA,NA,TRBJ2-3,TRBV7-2,CASSLVSQTDTQYF,TGTGCCAGCAGCTTAGTGTCCCAGACAGATACGCAGTATTTT
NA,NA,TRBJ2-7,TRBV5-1,CASSRVAGYEQYF,TGCGCCAGCAGCCGGGTTGCGGGATACGAGCAGTACTTC
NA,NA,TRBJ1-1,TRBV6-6,CASSYSLGGEAFF,TGTGCCAGCAGTTACTCGTTGGGAGGAGAAGCTTTCTTT
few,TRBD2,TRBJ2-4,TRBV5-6,CASSTSIAGGSRNIQYF,TGTGCCAGCAGCACCAGTATAGCGGGAGGATCTCGGAACATTCAGTACTTC
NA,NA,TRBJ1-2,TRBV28,CASKLPGDYGYTF,TGTGCCAGCAAACTCCCAGGGGACTATGGCTACACCTTC
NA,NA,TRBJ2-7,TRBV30,CAWSRTTTGKGEQYF,TGTGCCTGGAGTCGGACTACGACAGGGAAGGGCGAGCAGTACTTC
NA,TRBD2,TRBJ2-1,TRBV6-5,CASSYRTSGRMNEQFF,TGTGCCAGCAGTTACCGGACTAGCGGGAGAATGAATGAGCAGTTCTTC
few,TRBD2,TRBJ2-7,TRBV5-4,CASSWSRGGLGEQYF,TGTGCCAGCAGCTGGTCCCGCGGGGGGCTTGGGGAGCAGTACTTC
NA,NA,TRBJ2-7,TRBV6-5,CASSYGGLGEAYEQYF,TGTGCCAGCAGTTACGGGGGGTTAGGGGAGGCCTACGAGCAGTACTTC
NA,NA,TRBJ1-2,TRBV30,CAWKGDLDGYTF,TGTGCCTGGAAGGGGGACCTGGATGGCTACACCTTC